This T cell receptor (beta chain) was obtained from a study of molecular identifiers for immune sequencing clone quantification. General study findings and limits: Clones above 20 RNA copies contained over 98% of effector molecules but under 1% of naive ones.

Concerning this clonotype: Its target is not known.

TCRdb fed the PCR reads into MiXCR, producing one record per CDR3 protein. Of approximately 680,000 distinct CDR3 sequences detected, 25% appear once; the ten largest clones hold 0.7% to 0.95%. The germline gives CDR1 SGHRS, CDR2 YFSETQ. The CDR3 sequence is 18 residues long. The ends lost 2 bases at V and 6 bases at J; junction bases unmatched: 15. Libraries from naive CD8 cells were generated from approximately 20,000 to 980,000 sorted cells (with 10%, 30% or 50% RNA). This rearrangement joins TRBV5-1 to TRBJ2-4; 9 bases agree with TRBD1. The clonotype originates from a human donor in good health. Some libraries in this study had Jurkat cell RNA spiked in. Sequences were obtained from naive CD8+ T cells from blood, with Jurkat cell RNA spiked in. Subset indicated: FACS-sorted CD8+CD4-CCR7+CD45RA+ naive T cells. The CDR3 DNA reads TGCGCCAGCAGCTTCTCCGGGACAGGGTACCGGCGCGGAAACATTCAGTACTTC. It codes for CASSFSGTGYRRGNIQYF.